This T cell receptor (beta chain) emerged from a study of CD8 T cells in ankylosing spondylitis. Study outcomes and limitations: Ankylosing spondylitis blood appeared to be characterized by a TCR beta motif of fewer than ten highly homologous variants.

5'-RACE, quantitative and with molecular barcodes, yielded the TCR beta libraries. TCRdb re-called the 5' RACE reads through MiXCR, storing one row per CDR3 protein. The table includes around 230,000 distinct CDR3 sequences, around 9.1% detected once. A remark on this clonotype: Its antigen remains unknown.

Per germline, CDR1 MNHEY and CDR2 SVGEGT. The V gene lost 5 bases and the J gene lost 0 bases, with 14 bases spanning the gap. CDR3 size: 16 residues. The TCR was taken from a male donor with ankylosing spondylitis or in good health (not recorded which). The chain uses TRBV6-2 or TRBV6-3 and TRBJ1-5; D might be TRBD1 (5 bases). The sample comprised blood, either unsorted or a sorted T cell fraction (not recorded which). CDR3 region: CASSLRDANSNQPQHF. DNA for the CDR3: TGTGCCAGCAGTCTCCGGGACGCTAATAGCAATCAGCCCCAGCATTTT.